The 14 T cell receptor beta chains reported below all come from one sample, sequenced in a study of shared clonotypes between healthy human individuals. Using immunoSEQ multiplex PCR, the repertoire was profiled, and TCRdb retains in-frame clones only, with some absent. The table includes roughly 2.5 million clones, 90% to 95% detected once. The sample was naive CD4+ T cells sorted from blood. The subset denotes: CD45RA+ positively selected. Every receptor here comes from a man aged 18 to 30 in good health.

The chain uses TRBV15 and TRBJ1-2; D remains unclear. With 0 bases removed from V and 0 bases from J, the gap between germline ends came to 11 bases. CDR1 is LNHNV, CDR2 YYDKDF, per germline (reference sequence). The CDR3 contains 16 residues. The CDR3 DNA reads TGTGCCACCAGCAGAGATGGGGATACTGCTAACTATGGCTACACCTTC. This sequence encodes CATSRDGDTANYGYTF.

V gene TRBV14 combines with J gene TRBJ1-2; TRBD1 matches 8 bases. The V gene end was trimmed by 3 bases and the J gene end by 3 bases; junction bases not matched to a gene: 6. The V gene's germline CDR1 is SGHDN and CDR2 FVKESK. This CDR3 has 15 amino acids. CDR3 DNA sequence: TGTGCCAGCAGCCAGGCCGGGACAGGCTACTATGGCTACACCTTC. As protein: CASSQAGTGYYGYTF.

This clone was seen a single time. This chain joins TRBV12-5 and TRBJ1-3; no definite D call. V was trimmed by 0 bases and J by 0 bases, leaving 9 bases between them. The CDR3 is made up of 16 amino acids. CDR1 and CDR2 (germline): LGHNT, FRNRAP. The CDR3 nucleotides read TGTGCTAGTGGTTTGGTACTCCCCACCTCTGGAAACACCATATATTTT. Translation gives CASGLVLPTSGNTIYF.

Written as DNA, the CDR3 is TGTGCCAGCAGTTCTCAGGGGGCGCTTAATGAAAAACTGTTTTTT. Translating gives CASSSQGALNEKLFF. This chain connects TRBV27 to TRBJ1-4; 8 bases line up with TRBD1. CDR3 size: 15 residues. J was trimmed by 4 bases and V by 4 bases; bases with no gene match: 5. The germline gives CDR1 MNHEY, CDR2 SMNVEV (reference sequence).

This clone was seen just once. This sequence joins TRBV7-8 and TRBJ1-1; tentative D call: TRBD1 (5 bases). The CDR3 totals 15 residues. Germline V gene lookup returns CDR1 SGHVS and CDR2 FQNEAQ. The V gene lost 0 bases and the J gene lost 4 bases, with 12 bases spanning the gap. The CDR3 loop reads CASSLASQGGTEAFF. As DNA, the CDR3 is TGTGCCAGCAGCTTAGCGTCGCAGGGTGGCACTGAAGCTTTCTTT.

The chain joins TRBV30 to TRBJ1-2; the D gene is possibly TRBD1 (6 bases). V was clipped by 3 bases and J by 2 bases, with 13 bases between them. The germline CDR1 and CDR2 sequences are GTSNPN and SVGIG (reference sequence). The CDR3 contains 14 residues. CDR3 sequence: CAWRPNRENYGYTF. DNA of the CDR3: TGTGCCTGGAGACCCAACAGGGAGAACTATGGCTACACCTTC.

A single count supports this clone. The rearrangement joins TRBV30 to TRBJ1-6; D gene unclear. CDR1 and CDR2 from the germline V gene are GTSNPN and SVGIG (reference sequence). CDR3 length: 14 residues. The CDR3 loop reads CATIGTKGNSPLHF. For the CDR3, the DNA is TGTGCTACCATTGGTACCAAAGGCAATTCACCCCTCCACTTT.

The chain is built from TRBV9 and TRBJ2-7, with D possibly TRBD1 on 6 matching bases. CDR3 length equals 12 residues. Trimming shortened V by 3 bases and J by 3 bases, and 7 bases separated the two germline ends. The germline CDR1 and CDR2 sequences are SGDLS and YYNGEE. The CDR3 sequence: CASSEGVYEQYF. CDR3 sequence (DNA): TGTGCCAGCAGCGAGGGGGTCTACGAGCAGTACTTC.

The chain recombines TRBV7-2 with TRBJ2-3; 9 positions agree with TRBD2. CDR1 is SGHTA and CDR2 is FQGNSA in the germline V gene. The length of the CDR3 is 17 residues. After removal of 2 bases from V and 3 bases from J, the junction contained 9 bases not matched to a gene. CDR3 sequence reads: CASSLFRAGGLTDTQYF. The CDR3 nucleotides read TGTGCCAGCAGCTTATTTCGCGCGGGAGGGCTTACAGATACGCAGTATTTT.

This chain connects TRBV6-5 to TRBJ2-1; D perhaps matches TRBD2 (6 bases). This CDR3 spans 14 amino acids. V was shortened by 4 bases and J by 7 bases, with 14 bases between the two germline ends. Germline values: CDR1 MNHEY, CDR2 SVGAGI. The CDR3 protein is CASSFPGDSNEQFF. CDR3 DNA sequence: TGTGCCAGCAGTTTCCCCGGGGACTCAAATGAGCAGTTCTTC.

The V and J genes are TRBV7-9 and TRBJ1-6; 11 bases map to TRBD1. CDR3 length: 16 residues. The V gene's germline CDR1 is SEHNR and CDR2 FQNEAQ (reference sequence). Losses at the gene ends were 1 base for V and 10 bases for J; bases not matched to a gene: 6. The CDR3 region has the DNA TGTGCCAGCAGCTTAGGGACAGGGGGCCTTCGCTCACCCCTCCACTTT. This translates into CASSLGTGGLRSPLHF.

The chain employs TRBV6-4 and TRBJ2-3; D perhaps matches TRBD1 (5 bases). Germline CDR1 MRHNA, CDR2 SNTAGT. Trimming shortened V by 3 bases and J by 7 bases, and 14 bases separated the two germline ends. This CDR3 is 14 amino acids long. In DNA form, the CDR3 reads TGTGCCAGCAGTGATACAGGCGAGAGCTATACGCAGTATTTT. This sequence encodes CASSDTGESYTQYF.

V and J are TRBV5-6 and TRBJ1-2; D is uncertain. CDR1 SGHDT and CDR2 YYEEEE come from the germline V gene. Between the trimmed V and J ends, which lost 1 base and 4 bases, there was a span of 8 bases. The CDR3 length is 13 residues. This CDR3 is CASSLFRVYGYTF. The CDR3 DNA is TGTGCCAGCAGCTTGTTCCGGGTCTATGGCTACACCTTC.

The chain links TRBV9 to TRBJ1-3; D is possibly TRBD1 (6 bases). The length of the CDR3 is 15 residues. Trimming removed 0 bases from V and 2 bases from J, with 9 bases in between. Per germline, CDR1 SGDLS and CDR2 YYNGEE. CDR3 residues: CASSVVGGPGNTIYF. CDR3 nucleotide sequence: TGTGCCAGCAGCGTAGTAGGGGGGCCTGGAAACACCATATATTTT. The full variable domain, completed using reference TRBV9 and TRBJ1-3, is DSGVTQTPKHLITATGQRVTLRCSPRSGDLSVYWYQQSLDQGLQFLIQYYNGEERAKGNILERFSAQQFPDLHSELNLSSLELGDSALYFCASSVVGGPGNTIYFGEGSWLTVV.